This T cell receptor beta chain originates from a study of shared clonotypes between healthy human individuals. Whole-study results and caveats: Among a few donors, roughly 5% of naive CD4 clonotypes were found in common.

TCRdb keeps only in-frame clones here, not all; method: immunoSEQ multiplex PCR. The sample includes approximately 590,000 clones, 95% of them seen just once. In the case of this clone: Its antigen is currently unknown.

Naive CD8 cells were CD45RO-negative, positively selected for CCR7, excluding terminally differentiated effector memory CD45RA+ cells. The donor cohort consisted entirely of Caucasian adults residing in Nashville, Tennessee. This TCR derives from a woman in her thirties in good health. The sequencing sample was made of naive CD8+ T cells sorted from blood.

The CDR3 region is CASSAGNEQYF. The DNA of the CDR3 is TGTGCCAGCAGCGCCGGAAACGAGCAGTACTTC. The V and J genes are TRBV9 and TRBJ2-7; D is ambiguous. Per the germline V gene, CDR1 is SGDLS and CDR2 is YYNGEE. There are 11 residues in the CDR3. V was trimmed by 3 bases and J by 5 bases, leaving 6 bases between them.